In its sample, the clone carrying this TCR beta chain was seen many times. The antigen is unknown. TCRdb analysed the 5' RACE reads with MiXCR anew, one entry per CDR3 protein. The repertoire holds about 220,000 distinct CDR3 sequences, with 6.5% to 8.5% as singletons. Trimming left V 0 bases short and J 0 bases short, with 4 bases between. The CDR3 has 15 residues. The germline V gene encodes CDR1 SGDLS and CDR2 YYNGEE. This entry is derived from a study of identical twins. Findings and limits, study-wide: Out-of-frame beta chain sequences displayed weaker excess sharing between twins. Modelling underestimated the level of out-of-frame TCR alpha sharing observed in monozygotic twins. A lower insertion count was a feature of abundant cord blood beta clonotypes, with no such feature in memory repertoires.

The sample was also reused in another study, on yellow fever vaccine responses in identical twins.

The receptor was isolated from a woman aged 18-35 years in good health. V usage is TRBV9 and J usage is TRBJ1-6; D is unclear. Sequencing was done on a sample of memory (CD45RO+) T cells sorted from blood. The CDR3 DNA reads TGTGCCAGCAGCGTAGATGGCTCCTATAATTCACCCCTCCACTTT. It yields the protein CASSVDGSYNSPLHF. Looking up the rest from reference TRBV9 and TRBJ1-6 gives the full variable domain: DSGVTQTPKHLITATGQRVTLRCSPRSGDLSVYWYQQSLDQGLQFLIQYYNGEERAKGNILERFSAQQFPDLHSELNLSSLELGDSALYFCASSVDGSYNSPLHFGNGTRLTVT.